The present entry profiles one TCR beta chain with its context. Its matching antigen is unknown. The J segment lost 7 bases and the V segment lost 8 bases, leaving 8 bases of the junction unmatched. The CDR3 extends over 13 amino acids. The germline V gene has CDR1 LNHNV and CDR2 YYDKDF (reference sequence). Primed by a sample-barcoded 5' primer and a J-beta primer mix, a second PCR proceeded for roughly 7 to 12 cycles. All samples yielded 2.5 million or more CDR3-containing paired-end reads. TCRdb reanalysed the 5' RACE reads using MiXCR and keeps one entry per CDR3 protein. The data show hundreds of thousands of distinct CDR3 sequences, around three fifths seen once. Each individual donor underwent a draw of around 9.8 milliliters of peripheral blood. The entry originates in a study of blood T cells in healthy people across ages. Study-level results: Diversity estimated from one million T cells was considered an underestimate.

V is TRBV15 and J is TRBJ2-1, with TRBD2 matching over 7 bases. The TCR comes from a man in his forties or fifties in good health. Material: blood. The CDR3 region is CATGPAGRNEQFF. The CDR3 region has the DNA TGTGCCACCGGACCAGCGGGAAGGAATGAGCAGTTCTTC.